This T cell receptor (beta chain) was observed in a study of blood T cell repertoires in COVID-19. The CDR3 totals 13 residues. V was shortened by 6 bases and J by 4 bases, with 11 bases between the two germline ends. The V gene's germline CDR1 is MNHEY and CDR2 SVGAGI. Using immunoSEQ multiplex PCR, the repertoire was profiled, and TCRdb retains in-frame clones only, with some absent. The sample has some 130,000 clones, roughly 80% seen once; the top ten hold 16%. Input material: peripheral blood. This receptor was obtained from a woman in her forties or fifties with acute or convalescent COVID-19. The rearrangement uses TRBV6-5 and TRBJ2-3; D is possibly TRBD2 (5 bases). CDR3 protein: CASRRAAADTQYF. CDR3 nucleotide sequence: TGTGCCAGCAGGAGGGCCGCGGCAGATACGCAGTATTTT.